A selection of T cell receptor beta chains follows, all from one sample in a study of regulatory T cells in long-lasting Graves disease. MiXCR, applied by TCRdb to the multiplex PCR reads, yields one record per CDR3 protein. The data show about 420,000 distinct CDR3 sequences, about 16% seen once. These data were likewise used in another study, on T cells in Graves' hyperthyroidism and ophthalmopathy.

The material sequenced was peripheral blood mononuclear cells (PBMCs), taken at new diagnosis, from a patient treated with antithyroid drugs. The receptors stem from a woman younger than 35 with Graves disease. CDR3s include the opening cysteine and the closing phenylalanine or tryptophan. The D gene is left open where the match is weak. Clone size, where shown, is once, few, many, or a class for clones that have expanded.

TRBJ1-5 few TRBV28 NA TGTGCCAGCAGCCCGATCGCGGACAAGTCCCAGCATTTT CASSPIADKSQHF
TRBJ1-5 NA TRBV6-1 NA TGTGCCAGCAGTCCCCTGGGGTGGCTGGGTCAGCCCCAGCATTTT CASSPLGWLGQPQHF
TRBJ1-5 many TRBV6-1 NA TGTGCCAGCAGTGGGACAGCAAATAGCAATCAGCCCCAGCATTTT CASSGTANSNQPQHF
TRBJ2-1 many TRBV11-1 NA TGTGCCAGCAGCTCTAATTTGGGAGGGGGCTCCTACAATGAGCAGTTCTTC CASSSNLGGGSYNEQFF
TRBJ1-1 NA TRBV20-1 NA TGCAGTGCTAGAGGCGGCAAACAGGGAGGGAGAACTGAAGCTTTCTTT CSARGGKQGGRTEAFF
TRBJ2-5 many TRBV7-2 TRBD2 TGTGCCAGCAGCACTAGCGGGAGCGGAGAGACCCAGTACTTC CASSTSGSGETQYF
TRBJ2-1 few TRBV2 NA TGTGCCAGCGGTACACAGGGCGTCCGCAATGAGCAGTTCTTC CASGTQGVRNEQFF
TRBJ2-1 many TRBV7-3 NA TGTGCCAGCAGCTTAACCCTTAGCGAGTACAATGAGCAGTTCTTC CASSLTLSEYNEQFF
TRBJ2-2 few TRBV5-6 NA TGTGCCAGCAGTCGCATAGGGAACACCGGGGAGCTGTTTTTT CASSRIGNTGELFF
TRBJ2-1 many TRBV24-1 NA TGTGCCACCAGTGATTTCTATGAGCAGTTCTTC CATSDFYEQFF
TRBJ2-7 NA TRBV20-1 NA TGCAGTGCTAGAGATAGCGCCAGAGGCATTTACGAGCAGTACTTC CSARDSARGIYEQYF
TRBJ2-2 many TRBV20-1 NA TGCAGTGCGCGAGGGAACCTAGCGACGGACACCGGGGAGCTGTTTTTT CSARGNLATDTGELFF
TRBJ2-7 many TRBV7-2 NA TGTGCCAGCAGCTTAGAGAGGCCCTACGAGCAGTACTTC CASSLERPYEQYF
TRBJ2-7 many TRBV7-2 NA TGTGCCAGCAGCTTATCCAGGCGACAATCCTCCTACGAGCAGTACTTC CASSLSRRQSSYEQYF
TRBJ1-3 NA TRBV7-6 TRBD1 TGTGCCAGCAGCCCCTATCAGGGGACAGGGGTATCTGGAAACACCATATATTTT CASSPYQGTGVSGNTIYF
TRBJ2-1 many TRBV6-1 TRBD2 TGTGCCAGCAGTGAACTAGCGGGAGGCCGAGCGAGCTCCTACAATGAGCAGTTCTTC CASSELAGGRASSYNEQFF
TRBJ2-1 many TRBV12-3/TRBV12-4 NA TGTGCCAGCAGCTCGAACACGGGAATTGAGCAGTTCTTC CASSSNTGIEQFF
TRBJ2-3 many TRBV29-1 NA TGCAGCGTTAAAAAGGACAGTACTAGCACAGATACGCAGTATTTT CSVKKDSTSTDTQYF
TRBJ2-1 many TRBV11-3 TRBD2 TGTGCCAGCAGCTTAGTAGTTAGCGGGAGAAGTAATGAGCAGTTCTTC CASSLVVSGRSNEQFF
TRBJ2-7 NA TRBV6-1 NA TGTGCCAGCAGACCCGGACGGGCGGGTGAGCAGTACTTC CASRPGRAGEQYF
TRBJ2-3 many TRBV2 TRBD2 TGTGCCAGCGATTACGGGGAGGGTCCCACAGATACGCAGTATTTT CASDYGEGPTDTQYF
TRBJ1-4 many TRBV18 NA TGTGCCAGCTCCGAGAATGAAAAACTGTTTTTT CASSENEKLFF
TRBJ2-7 many TRBV20-1 TRBD1 TGCAGTGCTAGAGATTACGGGACAGCAAAGCCCTACGAGCAGTACTTC CSARDYGTAKPYEQYF
TRBJ2-1 many TRBV27 TRBD2 TGTGCCAGCAGTTTATCGCCGGGACTAGCGATGTTCAATGAGCAGTTCTTC CASSLSPGLAMFNEQFF
TRBJ2-2 few TRBV20-1 NA TGCAGTGCTAAGCACAGATCGGACACCGGGGAGCTGTTTTTT CSAKHRSDTGELFF
TRBJ2-3 NA TRBV6-6 NA TGTGCCAGCAGTTACTCGGAGGGCATCACAGATACGCAGTATTTT CASSYSEGITDTQYF
TRBJ1-4 NA TRBV16 NA TGTGCCAGCAGCCAATCGGGGGTTTCCGAAAAACTGTTTTTT CASSQSGVSEKLFF
TRBJ2-2 many TRBV6-5 TRBD2 TGTGCCAGCAGTTACACTAGCGACACCGGGGAGCTGTTTTTT CASSYTSDTGELFF
TRBJ2-1 many TRBV6-1 TRBD2 TGTGCCAGCATTCCCCTGGGACTAGCGGCGAGCTCCTACAATGAGCAGTTCTTC CASIPLGLAASSYNEQFF
TRBJ2-7 NA TRBV28 TRBD2 TGTGCCAGCAGTTTCCCCAGGACTAGCGGGGGGACCTACGAGCAGTACTTC CASSFPRTSGGTYEQYF
TRBJ1-2 few TRBV12-3/TRBV12-4 NA TGTGCCAGCAGTCCTACCTCCATACCAGCGCCTAACTATGGCTACACCTTC CASSPTSIPAPNYGYTF
TRBJ1-2 many TRBV28 NA TGTGCCAGCAGTTTGGACATCCTCTATGGCTACACCTTC CASSLDILYGYTF
TRBJ2-7 many TRBV11-2 TRBD2 TGTGCCAGCAGCTTAGATGGACTAGCAAGCTACGAGCAGTACTTC CASSLDGLASYEQYF
TRBJ2-7 many TRBV28 NA TGTGCCAGCAGTGAAATCAGGGTCTTGTCCTACGAGCAGTACTTC CASSEIRVLSYEQYF
TRBJ1-2 many TRBV2 TRBD1 TGTGCCAGCACATCCGGGACAGGGAACTATGGCTACACCTTC CASTSGTGNYGYTF
TRBJ2-4 few TRBV11-2 NA TGTGCCAGCAGCTTAGTCGGGGGCAAAAACATTCAGTACTTC CASSLVGGKNIQYF
TRBJ2-2 few TRBV27 TRBD2 TGTGCCAGCACCACCGGGGCGGGAGCGACCGGGGAGCTGTTTTTT CASTTGAGATGELFF
TRBJ1-6 few TRBV2 TRBD1 TGTGCCAGCAGTGTTGCCCACAGGGGGAATTCACCCCTCCACTTT CASSVAHRGNSPLHF
TRBJ2-1 NA TRBV4-3 NA TGCGCCAGCAGCCAAGCAGGGACTGCCCCCAATGAGCAGTTCTTC CASSQAGTAPNEQFF
TRBJ2-5 many TRBV7-2 TRBD1 TGTGCCAGCAGCCCGGGACAGGGTGGGTGGGAGACCCAGTACTTC CASSPGQGGWETQYF
TRBJ2-2 many TRBV7-3 NA TGTGCCAGCAGCTTAACCGGGTCCCTTGGCACCGGGGAGCTGTTTTTT CASSLTGSLGTGELFF
TRBJ1-6 NA TRBV4-1 NA TGCGCCAGCAGCCAAGAGGTGCCACCTCCCCTCCACTTT CASSQEVPPPLHF
TRBJ2-1 many TRBV7-2 NA TGTGCCAGCAGCCAGTCGAGCTCCTACAATGAGCAGTTCTTC CASSQSSSYNEQFF
TRBJ2-2 NA TRBV18 NA TGTGCCAGCGGGAAGGACAGGAACACCGGGGAGCTGTTTTTT CASGKDRNTGELFF
TRBJ2-1 many TRBV7-3 NA TGTGCCAGCAGCTCACAGGAGAGCTCCTACAATGAGCAGTTCTTC CASSSQESSYNEQFF
TRBJ2-7 NA TRBV29-1 TRBD1 TGCAGCGTTGCACGGACAGGGCACTCCTACGAGCAGTACTTC CSVARTGHSYEQYF